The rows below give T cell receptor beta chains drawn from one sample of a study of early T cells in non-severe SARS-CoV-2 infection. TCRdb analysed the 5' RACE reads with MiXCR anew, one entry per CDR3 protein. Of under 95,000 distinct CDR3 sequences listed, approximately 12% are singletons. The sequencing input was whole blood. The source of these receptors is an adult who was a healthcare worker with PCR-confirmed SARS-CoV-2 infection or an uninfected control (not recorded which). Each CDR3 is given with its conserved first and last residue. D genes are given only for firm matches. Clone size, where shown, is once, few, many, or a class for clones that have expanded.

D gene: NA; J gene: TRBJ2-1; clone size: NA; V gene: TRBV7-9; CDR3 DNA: TGTGCCAGCAGTGCGGGGTACAATGAGCAGTTCTTC; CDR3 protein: CASSAGYNEQFF
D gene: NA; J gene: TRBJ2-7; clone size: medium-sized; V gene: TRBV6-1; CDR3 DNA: TGTGCCAGCAGTGAAGTTGGCGGGGGCCCCTACGAGCAGTACTTC; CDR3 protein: CASSEVGGGPYEQYF
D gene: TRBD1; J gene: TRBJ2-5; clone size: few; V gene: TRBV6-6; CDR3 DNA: TGTGCCAGCAGTCGGGGACAGGGGGCAGGGGAGACCCAGTACTTC; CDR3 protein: CASSRGQGAGETQYF
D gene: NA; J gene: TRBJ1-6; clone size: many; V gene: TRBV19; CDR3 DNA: TGTGCCAGTAGTTATCGGGGTCTAAATTCACCCCTCCACTTT; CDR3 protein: CASSYRGLNSPLHF
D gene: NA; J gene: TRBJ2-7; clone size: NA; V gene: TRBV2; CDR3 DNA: TGTGCCAGCAGTGAGTACGGGGGATCCGGGGAGCAGTACTTC; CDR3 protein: CASSEYGGSGEQYF
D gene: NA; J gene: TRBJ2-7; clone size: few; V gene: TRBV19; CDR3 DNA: TGTGCCAGTAGTATACCTGGAGGGCCCGGACAGAAGGGCGAGCAGTACTTC; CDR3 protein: CASSIPGGPGQKGEQYF
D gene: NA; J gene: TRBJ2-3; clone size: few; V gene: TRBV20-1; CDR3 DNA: TGCAGTGCTAGCCCCCGGACGGGCGGCACAGATACGCAGTATTTT; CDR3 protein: CSASPRTGGTDTQYF
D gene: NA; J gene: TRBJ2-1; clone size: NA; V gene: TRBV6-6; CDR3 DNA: TGTGCCAGCAGTTCGGTGGGGCAGGGAGGATCCTACAATGAGCAGTTCTTC; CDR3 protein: CASSSVGQGGSYNEQFF
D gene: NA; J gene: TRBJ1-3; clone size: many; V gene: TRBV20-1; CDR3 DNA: TGCAGTGCTCCTGAAACTGGAAACACCATATATTTT; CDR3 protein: CSAPETGNTIYF
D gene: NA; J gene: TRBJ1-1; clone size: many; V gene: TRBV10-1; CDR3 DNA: TGCGCCAGCAGTGAGTTCTCAGGGTTCGAGGACGGTGAAGCTTTCTTT; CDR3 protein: CASSEFSGFEDGEAFF
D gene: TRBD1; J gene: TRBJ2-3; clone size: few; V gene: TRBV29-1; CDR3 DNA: TGCAGCGTCACGCCGGGACAGGGACTTGGGAGCACAGATACGCAGTATTTT; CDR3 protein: CSVTPGQGLGSTDTQYF
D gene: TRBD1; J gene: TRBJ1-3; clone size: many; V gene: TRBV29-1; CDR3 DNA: TGCAGCGTTGACGAGGGGGCGCATGGAAACACCATATATTTT; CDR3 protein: CSVDEGAHGNTIYF
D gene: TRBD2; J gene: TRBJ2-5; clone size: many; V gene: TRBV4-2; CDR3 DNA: TGTGCCAGCAGCCCGGGACTAGGGACGGAGACCCAGTACTTC; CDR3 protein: CASSPGLGTETQYF
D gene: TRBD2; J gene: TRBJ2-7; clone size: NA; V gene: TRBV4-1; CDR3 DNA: TGCGCCAGCAGCCAAGGAGGGAGGGCTGAGTACGAGCAGTACTTC; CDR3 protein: CASSQGGRAEYEQYF
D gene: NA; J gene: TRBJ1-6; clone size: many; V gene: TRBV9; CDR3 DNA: TGTGCCAGCAGCGTAGATGGGAGTTCACCCCTCCACTTT; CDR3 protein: CASSVDGSSPLHF
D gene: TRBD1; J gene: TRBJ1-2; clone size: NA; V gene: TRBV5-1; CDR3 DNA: TGCGCCAGCAGCTATGGACAGGGGGCTGTCTACACCTTC; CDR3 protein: CASSYGQGAVYTF
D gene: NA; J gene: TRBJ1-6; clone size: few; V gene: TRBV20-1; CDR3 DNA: TGCAGTGCCCGGAATTCACCCCTCCACTTT; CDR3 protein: CSARNSPLHF
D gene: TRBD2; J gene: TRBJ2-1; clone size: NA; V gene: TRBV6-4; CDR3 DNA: TGTGCCAGCAGTGACTCGATGGAAGCGGGGGGGCAGTTCTTC; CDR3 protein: CASSDSMEAGGQFF
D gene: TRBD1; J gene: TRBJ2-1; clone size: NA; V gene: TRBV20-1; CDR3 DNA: TGCAGTGCGCAGGGGACAGGGGGTGAGAATGAGCAGTTCTTC; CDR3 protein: CSAQGTGGENEQFF
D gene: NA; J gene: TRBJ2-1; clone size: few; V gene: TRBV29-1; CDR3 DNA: TGCAGCGTTGAAGGAGATAGCAATGAGCAGTTCTTC; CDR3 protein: CSVEGDSNEQFF
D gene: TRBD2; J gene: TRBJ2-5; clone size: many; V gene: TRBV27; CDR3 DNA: TGTGCCAGCAGTCAACGACTAGCGGGAGTTGAGACCCAGTACTTC; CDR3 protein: CASSQRLAGVETQYF
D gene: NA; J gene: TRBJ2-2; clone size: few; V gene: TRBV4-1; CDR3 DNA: TGCGCCAGCAGCCAAAGATCTGGGGGATTTAACACCGGGGAGCTGTTTTTT; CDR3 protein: CASSQRSGGFNTGELFF
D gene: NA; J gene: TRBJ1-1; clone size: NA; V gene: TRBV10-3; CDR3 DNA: TGTGCCACCGTACAACAGGAGGAAGCTTTCTTT; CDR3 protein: CATVQQEEAFF
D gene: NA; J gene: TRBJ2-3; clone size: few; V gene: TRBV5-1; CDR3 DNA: TGCGCCAGCAGCAGGGACGGCGGCCTAGGCACAGATACGCAGTATTTT; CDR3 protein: CASSRDGGLGTDTQYF
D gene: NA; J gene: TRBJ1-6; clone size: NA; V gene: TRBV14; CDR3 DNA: TGTGCCAGCAGCCAATTTCAAAATTCACCCCTCCACTTT; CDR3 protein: CASSQFQNSPLHF
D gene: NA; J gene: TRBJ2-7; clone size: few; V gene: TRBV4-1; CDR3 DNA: TGCGCCAGCAGCCGTTCTGGGTTAGGCGAGCAGTACTTC; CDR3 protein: CASSRSGLGEQYF
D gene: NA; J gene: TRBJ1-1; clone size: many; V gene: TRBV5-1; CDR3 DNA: TGCGCCAGCACTTTGGGGACGAACACTGAAGCTTTCTTT; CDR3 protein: CASTLGTNTEAFF
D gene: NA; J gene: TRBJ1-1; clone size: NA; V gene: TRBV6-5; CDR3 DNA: TGTGCCAGCAGTTACTCGAAGGGCACAGTGAACACTGAAGCTTTCTTT; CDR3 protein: CASSYSKGTVNTEAFF
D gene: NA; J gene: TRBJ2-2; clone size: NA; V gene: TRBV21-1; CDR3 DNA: TGTGCCAGCAGCAAAGATACGGGATTTGGGTCCACCGGGGAGCTGTTTTTT; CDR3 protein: CASSKDTGFGSTGELFF
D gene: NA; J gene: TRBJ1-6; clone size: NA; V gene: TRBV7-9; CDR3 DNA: TGTGCCAGCAGCTTAGCCGGGGCAGAGATTTCACCCCTCCACTTT; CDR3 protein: CASSLAGAEISPLHF
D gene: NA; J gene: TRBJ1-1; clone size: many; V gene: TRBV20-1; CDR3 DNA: TGCAGTGCTAGGGGGGTAGGCCTGAACACTGAAGCTTTCTTT; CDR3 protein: CSARGVGLNTEAFF
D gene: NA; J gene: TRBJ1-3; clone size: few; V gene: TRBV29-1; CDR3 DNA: TGCAGCGTTGATGGGGGTGTGTTCGGAAACACCATATATTTT; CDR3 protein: CSVDGGVFGNTIYF
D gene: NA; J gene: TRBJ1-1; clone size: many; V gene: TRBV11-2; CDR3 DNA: TGTGCCAGCAGCTCCCCCCCGGTGGTAAGAGCTTTCTTT; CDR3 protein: CASSSPPVVRAFF
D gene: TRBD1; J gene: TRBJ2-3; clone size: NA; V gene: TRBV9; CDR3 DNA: TGTGCCAGCAGCGTCGCCCCGGGACAGGCTTCGAATACGCAGTATTTT; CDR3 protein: CASSVAPGQASNTQYF
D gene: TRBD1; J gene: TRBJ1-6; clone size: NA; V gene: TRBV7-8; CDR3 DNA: TGTGCCAGCAGCTTTAGTGCAGGGGGTTATAATTCACCCCTCCTCTTT; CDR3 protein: CASSFSAGGYNSPLLF
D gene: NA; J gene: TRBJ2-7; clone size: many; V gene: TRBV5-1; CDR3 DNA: TGCGCCAGCAGCTTGGGGACAGACTCCTACGAGCAGTACTTC; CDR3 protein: CASSLGTDSYEQYF
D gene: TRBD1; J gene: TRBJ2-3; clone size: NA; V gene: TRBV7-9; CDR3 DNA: TGTGCCAGCAGCTCGAAACAGGGACAGGGGACAGATACGCAGTATTTT; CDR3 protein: CASSSKQGQGTDTQYF
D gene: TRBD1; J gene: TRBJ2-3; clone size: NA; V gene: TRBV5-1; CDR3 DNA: TGCGCCAGCAGCTTGGGACTACCGGGACAGGGACAAGATACGCAGTATTTT; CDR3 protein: CASSLGLPGQGQDTQYF
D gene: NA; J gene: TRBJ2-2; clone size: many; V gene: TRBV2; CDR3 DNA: TGTGCCAGAAGCAGGGGGGACGCGAACACCGGGGAGCTGTTTTTT; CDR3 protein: CARSRGDANTGELFF
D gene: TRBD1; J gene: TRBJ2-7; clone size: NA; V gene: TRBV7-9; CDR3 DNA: TGTGCCAGCAGCCCCTCGCCGGGACAGGGGACTAGCTACGAGCAGTACTTC; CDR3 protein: CASSPSPGQGTSYEQYF
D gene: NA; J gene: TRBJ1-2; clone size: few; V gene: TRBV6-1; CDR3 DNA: TGTGCCAGCAGCTTGCCAGGCTGGTATGGCTACACCTTC; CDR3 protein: CASSLPGWYGYTF
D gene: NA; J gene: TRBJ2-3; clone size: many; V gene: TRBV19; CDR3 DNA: TGTGCCAGTAGTATCTCTGGTTACAGGGACTATAACACAGATACGCAGTATTTT; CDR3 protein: CASSISGYRDYNTDTQYF
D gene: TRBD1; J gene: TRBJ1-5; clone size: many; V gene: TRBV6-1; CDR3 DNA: TGTGCCAGCAGTGAGGCGGACGGGACAGGGGGACAGCCCCAGCATTTT; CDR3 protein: CASSEADGTGGQPQHF
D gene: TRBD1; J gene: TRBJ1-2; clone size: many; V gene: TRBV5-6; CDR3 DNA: TGTGCCAGCAACCTAGACAGGGACGGGACTGGCTACACCTTC; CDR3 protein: CASNLDRDGTGYTF